This T cell receptor (beta chain) was documented in a study of regulatory T cells in long-lasting Graves disease. This clonotype was seen more than once but under ten times. Investigators prepared the TCR beta libraries by applying iRepertoire HTBI primers and Arm-PCR of CDR3 regions. A single record per CDR3 protein comes from TCRdb applying MiXCR to the multiplex PCR reads. The sample yields 620,000 or so distinct CDR3 sequences, 16% seen once. Germline lookup yields CDR1 SGHRS and CDR2 YFSETQ. CDR3 length: 15 amino acids. J lost 9 bases, V lost 0 bases, and 3 bases had no gene match. Time point: newly diagnosed GD, antithyroid drugs for less than 3 months. PBMC RNA was the source of the TCR library. These data were also filed under a second study, of T cells in Graves' hyperthyroidism and ophthalmopathy.

The receptor comes from a woman aged 30 to 39 with Graves disease. The sample consisted of peripheral blood mononuclear cells (PBMCs), taken at new diagnosis, from a patient treated with antithyroid drugs. The rearrangement links TRBV5-1 to TRBJ1-6, with 10 bases fitting TRBD1. CDR3 sequence: CASSLDDRGLSPLHF. CDR3 coding DNA: TGCGCCAGCAGCTTGGACGACAGGGGGCTTTCACCCCTCCACTTT.